The T cell receptor (beta chain) under discussion was sequenced for a study of Tregs in tolerant kidney transplant recipients. Profiling relied on immunoSEQ multiplex PCR, and the TCRdb table lists in-frame clones only, not all of them. The table shows more than 75,000 clones, with over 85% occurring only once. This CDR3 has 10 residues. Trimming removed 8 bases from V and 7 bases from J, with 8 bases in between. Germline V lookup: CDR1 LNHDA, CDR2 SQIVND (reference sequence). The chain joins TRBV19 to TRBJ1-2, with a possible D match to TRBD1 (6 bases). The sequence came from a human donor who received a combined kidney and bone marrow transplant. Sequencing used CD4+ T cells from blood, obtained before the transplant. CDR3: CASGGAGYTF. CDR3 nucleotides: TGTGCCAGTGGGGGGGCTGGCTACACCTTC.